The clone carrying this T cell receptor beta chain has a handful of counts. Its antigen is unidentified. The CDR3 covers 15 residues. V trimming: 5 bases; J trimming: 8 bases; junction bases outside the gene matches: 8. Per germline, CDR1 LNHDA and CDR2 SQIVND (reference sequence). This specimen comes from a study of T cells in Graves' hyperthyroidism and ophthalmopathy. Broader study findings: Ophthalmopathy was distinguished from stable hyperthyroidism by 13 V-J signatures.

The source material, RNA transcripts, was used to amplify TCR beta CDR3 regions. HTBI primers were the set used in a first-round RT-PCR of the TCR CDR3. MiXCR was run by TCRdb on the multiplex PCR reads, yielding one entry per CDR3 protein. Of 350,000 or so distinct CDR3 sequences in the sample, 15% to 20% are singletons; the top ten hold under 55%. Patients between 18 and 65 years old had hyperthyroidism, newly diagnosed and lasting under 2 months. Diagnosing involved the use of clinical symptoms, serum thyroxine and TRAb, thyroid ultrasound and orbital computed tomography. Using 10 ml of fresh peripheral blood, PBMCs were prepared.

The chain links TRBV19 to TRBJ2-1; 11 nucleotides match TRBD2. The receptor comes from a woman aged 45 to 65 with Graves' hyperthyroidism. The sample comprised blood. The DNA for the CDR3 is TGTGCCAGTAGTGAACTAGCGGGAGAAGTCGATGAGCAGTTCTTC. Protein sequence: CASSELAGEVDEQFF.